This T cell receptor (beta chain) was captured by sequencing in a study of preoperative IRX-2 immunotherapy in early breast cancer. The treatment was: preoperative locoregional IRX-2 cytokine immunotherapy. Libraries were prepared by immunoSEQ multiplex PCR; TCRdb keeps only in-frame clonotypes and omits some of them. This sample yields 20,000 to 30,000 clones, of which around 80% are seen a single time; roughly 6.8% belongs to the top ten. CDR3 length: 12 residues. Trimming left V 10 bases short and J 5 bases short, with 15 bases between. The germline V gene encodes CDR1 MGHDK and CDR2 SYGVNS. The TCR originated in a human donor with breast cancer. Sequencing used lymph node tissue, obtained after IRX-2 immunotherapy. The chain employs TRBV25-1 and TRBJ2-7; possible D gene TRBD2, 6 bases. DNA of the CDR3: TGTGCCATCCCGGAGGGTTACGACGAGCAGTACTTC. Amino acid sequence: CAIPEGYDEQYF.